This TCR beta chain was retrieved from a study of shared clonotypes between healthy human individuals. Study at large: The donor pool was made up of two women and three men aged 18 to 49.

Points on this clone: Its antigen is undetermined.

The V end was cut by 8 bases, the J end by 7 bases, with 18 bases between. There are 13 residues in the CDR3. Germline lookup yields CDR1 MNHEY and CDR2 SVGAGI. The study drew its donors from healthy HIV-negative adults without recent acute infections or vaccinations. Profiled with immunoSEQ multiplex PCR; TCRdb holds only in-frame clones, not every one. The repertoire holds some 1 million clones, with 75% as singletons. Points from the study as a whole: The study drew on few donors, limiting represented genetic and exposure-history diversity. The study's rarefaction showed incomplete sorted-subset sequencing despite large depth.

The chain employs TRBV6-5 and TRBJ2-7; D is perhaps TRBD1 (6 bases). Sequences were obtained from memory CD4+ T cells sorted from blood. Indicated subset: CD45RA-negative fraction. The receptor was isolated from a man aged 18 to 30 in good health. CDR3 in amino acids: CASQQGSLREQYF. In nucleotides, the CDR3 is TGTGCCAGCCAGCAGGGGAGCCTACGGGAGCAGTACTTC.